The 18 T cell receptor beta chains listed next were all sequenced from one sample in a study of T cell responses to AZD1222 COVID-19 vaccine. Generated by immunoSEQ multiplex PCR, the TCRdb table keeps only in-frame clones and is missing some. Of some 150,000 clones in the sample, approximately 88% were seen once. The specimen comprised peripheral blood, sampled on day 0 of AZD1222 vaccination. Receptors were obtained from an adult in good health.

CDR3 sequence: CASTMTRNTEAFF. Written as DNA, the CDR3 is TGTGCCAGCACCATGACACGGAACACTGAAGCTTTCTTT. The chain joins TRBV5-5 to TRBJ1-1; D not resolved. V gave up 6 bases and J gave up 1 base, with 10 bases separating them. The germline CDR1 and CDR2 sequences are SGHKS and YYEKEE (reference sequence). The CDR3 runs to 13 residues.

The J gene is TRBJ2-7, the V gene TRBV12-5; D assignment may be TRBD1 or TRBD2 (6 bases each). The CDR3 consists of 16 residues. The V and J ends lost 0 bases and 3 bases respectively, with 15 bases between them. Germline V CDR1 and CDR2: LGHNT, FRNRAP. CDR3 protein: CASGLVLGGGGYEQYF. CDR3 nucleotides: TGTGCTAGTGGTTTGGTACTAGGCGGAGGGGGCTACGAGCAGTACTTC. Full variable domain (remainder filled in from reference TRBV12-5 and TRBJ2-7): DARVTQTPRHKVTEMGQEVTMRCQPILGHNTVFWYRQTMMQGLELLAYFRNRAPLDDSGMPKDRFSAEMPDATLATLKIQPSEPRDSAVYFCASGLVLGGGGYEQYFGPGTRLTVT.

The chain recombines TRBV10-3 with TRBJ1-6, with D maybe TRBD1 (6 bases). The CDR3 extends over 15 amino acids. The germline gives CDR1 ENHRY, CDR2 SYGVKD. The V end was cut by 6 bases, the J end by 0 bases, with 9 bases between. The CDR3 reads CAIRDSLSYNSPLHF. The CDR3 DNA is TGTGCCATCAGGGACAGCCTCTCCTATAATTCACCCCTCCACTTT.

This chain joins TRBV7-3 and TRBJ2-3; D is uncertain. The CDR3 has 13 residues. Trimming removed 5 bases from V and 14 bases from J, with 20 bases in between. Germline V gene sequence: CDR1 SGHTA, CDR2 FQGTGA. CDR3: CASSTRAGWDRYF. CDR3 bases: TGTGCCAGCAGCACACGGGCCGGTTGGGATCGGTATTTT.

CDR3 amino acids: CASSNWGLTEAFF. The CDR3 coding sequence is TGTGCCAGTAGTAATTGGGGTTTGACTGAAGCTTTCTTT. V is TRBV19 and J is TRBJ1-1; D ambiguous. CDR1 and CDR2 from the germline V gene are LNHDA and SQIVND (reference sequence). The CDR3 consists of 13 residues. V dropped 4 bases and J dropped 5 bases, with 11 bases sitting between them.

The chain recombines TRBV5-1 with TRBJ2-7, with D perhaps TRBD2 (6 bases). V gave up 4 bases and J gave up 6 bases, with 11 bases separating them. Germline V lookup: CDR1 SGHRS, CDR2 YFSETQ. The length of the CDR3 is 12 residues. In DNA form, the CDR3 reads TGCGCCAGCAGCCCCCGGGGGATCGAGCAGTACTTC. Translated, it gives CASSPRGIEQYF.

The chain links TRBV7-9 to TRBJ2-1; 7 positions agree with TRBD2. CDR1 SEHNR and CDR2 FQNEAQ come from the germline V gene (reference sequence). The CDR3 has 16 amino acids. V shed 0 bases, J shed 4 bases, and the junction held 6 bases outside the gene matches. The CDR3 nucleotides are TGTGCCAGCAGCTTAGCCCCTAGCGGCCGTTACAATGAGCAGTTCTTC. This sequence encodes CASSLAPSGRYNEQFF.

V gene TRBV7-3 combines with J gene TRBJ2-5; TRBD1 aligns across 9 bases. This CDR3 has 16 amino acids. V was clipped by 5 bases and J by 0 bases; unmatched bases: 7. Germline V CDR1 and CDR2: SGHTA, FQGTGA. CDR3 DNA sequence: TGTGCCAGCAGCCCTTACAGGGGGCTAAACCAAGAGACCCAGTACTTC. This codes for CASSPYRGLNQETQYF.

This chain uses TRBV2 with TRBJ1-3; D call uncertain. This CDR3 is 16 amino acids long. The V gene lost 2 bases and the J gene lost 1 base, with 12 bases spanning the gap. CDR1 is SNHLY and CDR2 is FYNNEI in the germline V gene. The chain's CDR3 is CASSEQPLASGNTIYF. CDR3 coding DNA: TGTGCCAGCAGTGAACAGCCTCTCGCGTCTGGAAACACCATATATTTT. The full variable domain, rest sourced from reference TRBV2 and TRBJ1-3, is EPEVTQTPSHQVTQMGQEVILRCVPISNHLYFYWYRQILGQKVEFLVSFYNNEISEKSEIFDDQFSVERPDGSNFTLKIRSTKLEDSAMYFCASSEQPLASGNTIYFGEGSWLTVV.

The V and J genes are TRBV11-2 and TRBJ2-2; no firm D call. The CDR3 is 11 amino acids. V was cut by 2 bases and J by 9 bases, with 4 bases left in between. Germline CDR1 reads SGHAT; CDR2 reads FQNNGV. CDR3 DNA: TGTGCCAGCAGCTTAAGCCGGGAGCTGTTTTTT. Its translation: CASSLSRELFF.

V usage is TRBV9 and J usage is TRBJ2-3; D may be TRBD2 (6 bases). This CDR3 has 13 amino acids. The ends were cut back, 0 bases at V and 6 bases at J, with 8 bases in the middle. Germline-derived CDR1 and CDR2 are SGDLS and YYNGEE. DNA of the CDR3: TGTGCCAGCAGCGTAGGGGACTTGGATACGCAGTATTTT. It yields the protein CASSVGDLDTQYF.

The chain carries TRBV6-2 or TRBV6-3 and TRBJ2-2, with D perhaps matching TRBD2 (5 bases). CDR1 is MNHEY, CDR2 SVGEGT, per germline. The V end lost 6 bases, the J end lost 13 bases, and 18 bases lay between the germline ends. The CDR3 sequence is 13 residues long. In DNA form, the CDR3 reads TGTGCCAGCAGCCCCACTAGACCCGAATGGCTGTTTTTT. Its protein is CASSPTRPEWLFF.

The rearrangement joins TRBV13 to TRBJ2-7, with 14 bases identical to TRBD2. The CDR3 consists of 16 residues. Germline assignment: CDR1 PRHDT and CDR2 FYEKMQ (reference sequence). The V and J ends lost 4 bases and 2 bases, in that order; junction bases with no gene match: 4. The DNA of the CDR3 is TGTGCCAGCAGCTCCCGACTAGCGGGAGGGCCCTACGAGCAGTACTTC. Translation gives CASSSRLAGGPYEQYF.

The genes are TRBV4-3 and TRBJ2-1, with 11 bases matching TRBD2. The CDR3 extends over 17 amino acids. CDR1 is LGHNA and CDR2 is YSLEER in the germline V gene. V lost 4 bases to trimming and J lost 0 bases; unmatched junction nucleotides: 5. CDR3 region: CASSPVAGGSSYNEQFF. The CDR3 nucleotides read TGCGCCAGCAGCCCAGTAGCGGGAGGGAGCTCCTACAATGAGCAGTTCTTC.

This sequence joins TRBV27 and TRBJ2-1, with 9 bases identical to TRBD1. CDR1 MNHEY and CDR2 SMNVEV come from the germline V gene (reference sequence). CDR3 length: 15 amino acids. The trim removed 4 bases at V and 7 bases at J, leaving 8 bases unmatched. The CDR3 is CASSWGQGVGNEQFF. In nucleotides, the CDR3 is TGTGCCAGCAGTTGGGGACAGGGCGTGGGTAATGAGCAGTTCTTC.

The chain links TRBV5-6 to TRBJ2-1; D is perhaps TRBD2 (5 bases). This CDR3 region has 13 residues. The V end was cut by 3 bases, the J end by 6 bases, with 10 bases between. Germline CDR1 and CDR2: SGHDT and YYEEEE. CDR3 protein: CASSSSGPNEQFF. In DNA form, the CDR3 reads TGTGCCAGCAGCTCGAGCGGTCCCAATGAGCAGTTCTTC.

V is TRBV7-6 and J is TRBJ1-2; 7 bases agree with TRBD1. The CDR3 contains 16 residues. Germline trimming cut 1 base from V and 4 bases from J; bases unmatched to any gene: 9. Germline V gene lookup returns CDR1 SGHVS and CDR2 FNYEAQ. The CDR3 here is CASSLDRQGVTYGYTF. The DNA for the CDR3 is TGTGCCAGCAGCTTAGATAGGCAGGGGGTAACCTATGGCTACACCTTC.

The genes are TRBV5-6 and TRBJ2-1; a possible D gene is TRBD2 (6 bases). Trimming shortened V by 1 base and J by 6 bases, and 17 bases separated the two germline ends. There are 16 residues in the CDR3. Germline V lookup: CDR1 SGHDT, CDR2 YYEEEE. CDR3 DNA sequence: TGTGCCAGCAGCTTGCGGAGGTCTAGCGTCGGCAATGAGCAGTTCTTC. Protein: CASSLRRSSVGNEQFF.